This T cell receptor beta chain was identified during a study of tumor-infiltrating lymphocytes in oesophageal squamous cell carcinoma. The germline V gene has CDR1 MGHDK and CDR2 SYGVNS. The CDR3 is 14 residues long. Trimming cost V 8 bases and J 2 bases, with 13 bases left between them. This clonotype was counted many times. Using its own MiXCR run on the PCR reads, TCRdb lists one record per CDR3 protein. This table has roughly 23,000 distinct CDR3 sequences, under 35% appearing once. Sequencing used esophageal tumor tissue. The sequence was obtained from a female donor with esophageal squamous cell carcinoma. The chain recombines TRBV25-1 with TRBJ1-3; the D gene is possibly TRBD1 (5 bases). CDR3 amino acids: CASVDSAAGNTIYF. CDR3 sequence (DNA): TGTGCCAGCGTTGACAGCGCGGCTGGAAACACCATATATTTT.